One sample yielded the 8 T cell receptor beta chains listed below, sequenced in a study of blood T cell repertoires in COVID-19. Clones were read by immunoSEQ multiplex PCR, and TCRdb kept only the in-frame ones, dropping some. The sample carries approximately 250,000 clones, around 86% recorded once. The sample consisted of peripheral blood. The receptors were sampled from a woman aged 55-69 years with COVID-19, enrolled during active disease.

This clone turned up a few times. The rearrangement uses TRBV7-2 and TRBJ1-6, with D possibly matching TRBD1 (6 bases). This CDR3 region has 14 residues. The V end was cut by 2 bases, the J end by 10 bases, with 12 bases between. CDR1 is SGHTA and CDR2 is FQGNSA in the germline V gene. This CDR3 reads CASSLIQGESPLHF. The DNA of the CDR3 is TGTGCCAGCAGCTTAATACAGGGAGAGTCACCCCTCCACTTT.

J is TRBJ2-5 and V is TRBV30; D unclear. Germline-derived CDR1 and CDR2 are GTSNPN and SVGIG (reference sequence). The CDR3 runs to 15 residues. Between the trimmed V and J ends, which lost 3 bases and 1 base, there was a span of 15 bases. The CDR3 region is CAWRDGPGLQETQYF. The CDR3 DNA is TGTGCCTGGAGAGACGGCCCGGGTCTCCAAGAGACCCAGTACTTC.

The chain recombines TRBV2 with TRBJ2-3; tentative D call: TRBD2 (5 bases). V dropped 2 bases and J dropped 1 base, with 13 bases sitting between them. Germline CDR1 reads SNHLY; CDR2 reads FYNNEI. CDR3 size: 16 residues. Written as DNA, the CDR3 is TGTGCCAGCAGTGAAACACGCGGGTCGGGCACAGATACGCAGTATTTT. Residues: CASSETRGSGTDTQYF.

The chain uses TRBV28 and TRBJ2-1; the match to TRBD2 covers 11 bases. J gave up 7 bases and V 5 bases, and 16 bases lay outside the gene matches. There are 18 residues in the CDR3. CDR1 and CDR2 from the germline V gene are MDHEN and SYDVKM. The CDR3: CASSPFLAGGPKNNEQFF. In DNA, the CDR3 is TGTGCCAGCAGTCCTTTCTTAGCGGGAGGGCCGAAAAATAATGAGCAGTTCTTC.

This chain links TRBV27 with TRBJ2-1; 7 nucleotides agree with TRBD1. The CDR3 length is 16 residues. With V trimmed by 5 bases and J by 0 bases, 7 bases remained unmatched. From germline, CDR1 is MNHEY and CDR2 SMNVEV (reference sequence). CDR3 protein: CASSKPGTVSYNEQFF. The CDR3 DNA sequence: TGTGCCAGCAGTAAACCCGGGACAGTCTCCTACAATGAGCAGTTCTTC.

J is TRBJ1-2 and V is TRBV27, with D perhaps TRBD1 (6 bases). V gave up 3 bases and J gave up 4 bases, with 12 bases separating them. The CDR3 has 14 amino acids. Germline CDR1 is MNHEY and CDR2 is SMNVEV (reference sequence). The CDR3 protein is CASSFHGTTYGYTF. The CDR3 DNA reads TGTGCCAGCAGTTTCCACGGGACAACCTATGGCTACACCTTC.

The chain recombines TRBV9 with TRBJ1-4, with TRBD1 matching 10 bases. Germline values: CDR1 SGDLS, CDR2 YYNGEE. J lost 8 bases, V lost 4 bases, and 5 bases had no gene match. This CDR3 comprises 14 residues. The chain's CDR3 is CASSSTGGGEKLFF. CDR3 DNA sequence: TGTGCCAGCAGCTCGACAGGGGGCGGAGAAAAACTGTTTTTT. Combining the CDR3 with reference TRBV9 and TRBJ1-4 gives the whole variable domain DSGVTQTPKHLITATGQRVTLRCSPRSGDLSVYWYQQSLDQGLQFLIQYYNGEERAKGNILERFSAQQFPDLHSELNLSSLELGDSALYFCASSSTGGGEKLFFGSGTQLSVL.

This clone has just one count. CDR3 DNA sequence: TGCAGCGTTGAAAGGGACAGCCCCTACGAGCAGTACTTC. This encodes CSVERDSPYEQYF. The gene calls are TRBV29-1 and TRBJ2-7, with 7 bases lining up with TRBD1. The CDR3 is 13 residues long. Losses at the gene ends were 2 bases for V and 2 bases for J; bases not matched to a gene: 3. CDR1 is SQVTM and CDR2 is ANQGSEA in the germline V gene.